These T cell receptor beta chains were read from a single sample in a study of blood T cell repertoires in COVID-19. Data came from immunoSEQ multiplex PCR; TCRdb stores just in-frame clones and leaves some out. The sample lists a few hundred thousand clones, approximately 88% occurring once. The specimen sequenced was peripheral blood. These receptor sequences come from a man aged 18 to 30 who had recovered from COVID-19. Both conserved end residues are part of each CDR3. D genes are given only for firm matches. Size tells how often a clone was seen (once, few, many) or the class of an expanded clone, and some rows leave it out.

once,-,TRBJ2-2,TRBV15,CATSRVGVWNTGELFF,TGTGCCACCAGCAGAGTCGGGGTGTGGAACACCGGGGAGCTGTTTTTT
-,TRBD1,TRBJ2-1,TRBV9,CASSLGGSEQFF,TGTGCCAGCAGCCTAGGGGGCAGTGAGCAGTTCTTC
-,-,TRBJ2-1,TRBV16,CASSQTGRYNEQFF,TGTGCCAGCAGCCAAACAGGACGCTACAATGAGCAGTTCTTC
-,TRBD1,TRBJ2-1,TRBV2,CASRDRQGYSYNEQFF,TGTGCCAGCAGGGACAGACAGGGCTACTCCTACAATGAGCAGTTCTTC
-,TRBD1,TRBJ1-5,TRBV11-2,CASSLSQGDLQPQHF,TGTGCCAGCAGCCTATCGCAGGGGGATTTACAGCCCCAGCATTTT
-,-,TRBJ2-7,TRBV5-1,CASSPGYEQYF,TGCGCCAGCAGCCCCGGCTACGAGCAGTACTTC
once,TRBD1,TRBJ1-2,TRBV18,CASSPRTGDYGYTF,TGTGCCAGCTCACCACGGACAGGCGACTATGGCTACACCTTC
-,-,TRBJ2-3,TRBV11-2,CASSLVLLAASTDTQYF,TGTGCCAGCAGCTTAGTACTACTGGCTGCTAGCACAGATACGCAGTATTTT
once,TRBD1,TRBJ2-7,TRBV11-3,CASSVGQGKSYEQYF,TGTGCCAGCAGCGTAGGACAGGGGAAATCCTACGAGCAGTACTTC
-,TRBD1,TRBJ1-1,TRBV14,CASSQRDRQNTEAFF,TGTGCCAGCAGCCAGAGGGACAGACAAAACACTGAAGCTTTCTTT
-,-,TRBJ1-2,TRBV6-6,CASSYAAGGYTF,TGTGCCAGCAGTTACGCTGCGGGTGGCTACACCTTC
-,-,TRBJ1-5,TRBV27,CASSTQGPGQPQHF,TGTGCCAGCAGTACACAGGGTCCGGGGCAGCCCCAGCATTTT
-,-,TRBJ1-3,TRBV30,CAWSWDYSGNTIYF,TGTGCCTGGAGTTGGGACTACTCTGGAAACACCATATATTTT
-,-,TRBJ1-1,TRBV5-1,CASSLRMGRGVGTEAFF,TGCGCCAGCAGCTTGCGGATGGGAAGGGGTGTGGGAACTGAAGCTTTCTTT
-,-,TRBJ1-2,TRBV7-2,CASSFRDPGNHGYTF,TGTGCCAGCAGCTTCCGGGATCCCGGTAATCATGGCTACACCTTC
-,TRBD1,TRBJ1-2,TRBV16,CASSQWDRGLDGYTF,TGTGCCAGCAGCCAATGGGACAGGGGGCTGGATGGCTACACCTTC
-,-,TRBJ2-7,TRBV5-1,CASSWGRDTGSYEQYF,TGCGCCAGCAGCTGGGGCCGGGACACCGGCTCCTACGAGCAGTACTTC
-,TRBD1,TRBJ2-3,TRBV5-1,CASSIGTGGPDTQYF,TGCGCCAGCAGCATCGGGACAGGTGGCCCAGATACGCAGTATTTT
-,-,TRBJ1-5,TRBV6-5,CASSRGGIADQPQHF,TGTGCCAGCAGTCGAGGAGGGATAGCAGATCAGCCCCAGCATTTT
-,TRBD2,TRBJ2-1,TRBV20-1,CSASDSGGLAFYNEQFF,TGCAGTGCTAGTGACAGCGGGGGATTGGCGTTCTACAATGAGCAGTTCTTC
-,-,TRBJ2-3,TRBV18,CASSPPGRQLTDTQYF,TGTGCCAGCTCACCACCGGGGCGACAGCTCACAGATACGCAGTATTTT
-,TRBD1,TRBJ2-1,TRBV5-1,CASSPGGRSYNEQFF,TGCGCCAGCAGCCCAGGGGGCCGGTCGTACAATGAGCAGTTCTTC
-,-,TRBJ2-7,TRBV6-1,CASSEVLGTGPRVEQYF,TGTGCCAGCAGTGAAGTGCTAGGCACAGGACCACGGGTGGAGCAGTACTTC
-,TRBD1,TRBJ1-4,TRBV11-2,CASMQTGAANEKLFF,TGTGCCAGCATGCAAACAGGGGCCGCTAATGAAAAACTGTTTTTT
-,-,TRBJ1-1,TRBV7-8,CASSLRTGGNTEAFF,TGTGCCAGCAGCTTAAGGACGGGGGGGAACACTGAAGCTTTCTTT
-,-,TRBJ1-1,TRBV12-3/TRBV12-4,CASKKAREGAFF,TGTGCCAGCAAAAAAGCCAGGGAGGGAGCTTTCTTT
-,-,TRBJ2-7,TRBV7-2,CASSFPNSYEQYF,TGTGCCAGCAGCTTCCCTAACTCCTACGAGCAGTACTTC
-,-,TRBJ1-1,TRBV15,CATSRGEGNTEAFF,TGTGCCACCAGCAGAGGAGAGGGGAACACTGAAGCTTTCTTT
-,TRBD2,TRBJ2-1,TRBV27,CASSPGLAGYEQFF,TGTGCCAGCAGCCCGGGACTAGCGGGCTATGAGCAGTTCTTC
-,-,TRBJ2-1,TRBV9,CASSVRPEEYNEQFF,TGTGCCAGCAGCGTTAGACCGGAGGAGTACAATGAGCAGTTCTTC
-,TRBD2,TRBJ2-3,TRBV19,CASSIVWEGNTDTQYF,TGTGCCAGTAGTATTGTGTGGGAGGGGAACACAGATACGCAGTATTTT
once,-,TRBJ1-1,TRBV21-1,CASSKSVSREMNTEAFF,TGTGCCAGCAGCAAAAGCGTTAGCAGGGAAATGAACACTGAAGCTTTCTTT
-,-,TRBJ2-5,TRBV7-6,CASSLGWQIKTQYF,TGTGCCAGCAGCTTAGGGTGGCAGATCAAGACCCAGTACTTC
-,TRBD1,TRBJ2-5,TRBV6-5,CASSTNRGRETQYF,TGTGCCAGCAGTACCAACAGGGGACGAGAGACCCAGTACTTC
once,TRBD2,TRBJ2-1,TRBV10-3,CAISVTSGRTSSYNEQFF,TGTGCCATCAGTGTAACTAGCGGGAGAACGAGCTCCTACAATGAGCAGTTCTTC
-,-,TRBJ1-2,TRBV6-1,CASSERRAYDGYTF,TGTGCCAGCAGTGAACGCCGAGCCTACGATGGCTACACCTTC
-,TRBD1,TRBJ2-7,TRBV12-3/TRBV12-4,CASSSTGPYEQYF,TGTGCCAGCAGTTCGACAGGGCCCTACGAGCAGTACTTC
once,-,TRBJ2-1,TRBV7-8,CASSLGLATNNEQFF,TGTGCCAGCAGCTTAGGATTAGCGACTAACAATGAGCAGTTCTTC
-,-,TRBJ2-2,TRBV7-2,CASSFPGGGTNTGELFF,TGTGCCAGCAGCTTCCCAGGTGGGGGCACGAACACCGGGGAGCTGTTTTTT
-,TRBD2,TRBJ2-1,TRBV27,CASSLPRGGRDEQFF,TGTGCCAGCAGTCTCCCGCGGGGGGGCCGCGATGAGCAGTTCTTC
-,-,TRBJ2-1,TRBV4-3,CASSQEDGSAYNEQFF,TGCGCCAGCAGCCAAGAAGACGGGTCAGCCTACAATGAGCAGTTCTTC
once,-,TRBJ1-1,TRBV19,CASSIAHIKNTEAFF,TGTGCCAGTAGTATAGCTCACATCAAGAACACTGAAGCTTTCTTT
-,TRBD1,TRBJ1-4,TRBV2,CASSDGQAQGKLFF,TGTGCCAGCAGCGATGGACAGGCCCAAGGAAAACTGTTTTTT
once,TRBD1,TRBJ1-1,TRBV10-3,CAITGGTGYTEAFF,TGTGCCATCACCGGCGGGACAGGGTACACTGAAGCTTTCTTT
-,-,TRBJ2-7,TRBV4-2,CASSQAQGSSYEQYF,TGTGCCAGCAGCCAAGCCCAGGGGTCTTCCTACGAGCAGTACTTC
-,-,TRBJ2-6,TRBV2,CASMTDSGANVLTF,TGTGCCAGCATGACAGACTCTGGGGCCAACGTCCTGACTTTC
-,-,TRBJ2-1,TRBV6-6,CASSDTRASNEQFF,TGTGCCAGCAGTGACACTAGGGCTTCGAATGAGCAGTTCTTC
-,-,TRBJ1-3,TRBV30,CAWTVNSGNTIYF,TGTGCCTGGACGGTGAACTCTGGAAACACCATATATTTT
-,-,TRBJ1-5,TRBV5-8,CASMAGSAVFQPQHF,TGTGCCAGTATGGCGGGGTCGGCAGTGTTTCAGCCCCAGCATTTT
-,-,TRBJ1-5,TRBV7-2,CASSLGGGAHQPQHF,TGTGCCAGCAGCTTAGGGGGAGGGGCGCATCAGCCCCAGCATTTT
-,-,TRBJ1-1,TRBV7-2,CASSFTPRVLNTEAFF,TGTGCCAGCAGCTTCACCCCGAGAGTGTTAAACACTGAAGCTTTCTTT
once,TRBD2,TRBJ2-3,TRBV7-2,CASSLSSPGGGTDTQYF,TGTGCCAGCAGCTTATCGTCTCCGGGGGGAGGCACAGATACGCAGTATTTT
-,-,TRBJ2-1,TRBV5-1,CASSSDYRGEQFF,TGCGCCAGCAGCTCGGACTACCGCGGAGAGCAGTTCTTC
once,-,TRBJ1-1,TRBV6-5,CASRTSGTEAFF,TGTGCCAGCAGAACGTCAGGGACTGAAGCTTTCTTT
-,-,TRBJ1-2,TRBV5-6,CASSGDWGQDGYTF,TGTGCCAGCAGCGGCGATTGGGGGCAGGATGGCTACACCTTC
-,-,TRBJ1-2,TRBV6-1,CASSELSYYGYTF,TGTGCCAGCAGTGAACTGAGCTACTATGGCTACACCTTC
-,TRBD1,TRBJ1-5,TRBV30,CAWARTGNQPQHF,TGTGCCTGGGCGCGGACAGGGAATCAGCCCCAGCATTTT
-,-,TRBJ2-3,TRBV7-2,CASSVYLSTDTQYF,TGTGCCAGCAGCGTTTATCTTAGCACAGATACGCAGTATTTT
-,-,TRBJ1-6,TRBV19,CASSMGSNSPLHF,TGTGCCAGTAGTATGGGGAGCAATTCACCCCTCCACTTT